This T cell receptor beta chain was captured in a study of blood T cell repertoires in COVID-19. The CDR3 has 14 residues. From germline, CDR1 is MDHEN and CDR2 SYDVKM. Trimming left V 8 bases short and J 1 base short, with 12 bases between. In the source study's methods: From reference gene primer amplification, estimates of nucleated cell counts were derived. Assay: immunoSEQ multiplex PCR; the TCRdb copy retains only in-frame clones and omits some. V and J calls and clone size are those listed in that table; D and trimming were worked out from the DNA. This sample carries tens of thousands of clones, 75% to 90% of them seen once, and the ten largest clones take 16%.

The rearrangement uses TRBV28 and TRBJ1-5; D gene unclear. The receptor was derived from an elderly woman with active or convalescent COVID-19. Input material: peripheral blood. CDR3: CASRGISSNQPQHF. Written as DNA, the CDR3 is TGTGCCAGCCGGGGAATATCGAGCAATCAGCCCCAGCATTTT.